The clone carrying this T cell receptor beta chain was found once. Antigen specificity is unknown. This sample was included in a study of cytomegalovirus exposure and HLA in healthy donors. Study-wide points: Reportedly, cytomegalovirus status was diagnosed with high sensitivity and specificity.

The CDR3 runs 16 residues. V lost 1 base, J lost 4 bases, and 13 bases lay in between. The germline CDR1 and CDR2 sequences are MGHDK and SYGVNS. PCR primers comprised 60 Vbeta and 13 Jbeta primers. Generated by immunoSEQ multiplex PCR, the TCRdb table keeps only in-frame clones and is missing some. Here the sample spans around 67,000 clones, around 79% being singletons. Sequencing was performed on PBMCs. The rearrangement links TRBV25-1 to TRBJ2-2; D gene unclear. The source of this sequence is a woman aged 25 to 39 in good health and CMV-seropositive. This CDR3 is CASSEWAAQGTGELFF. The CDR3 DNA sequence: TGTGCCAGCAGTGAATGGGCAGCCCAAGGCACCGGGGAGCTGTTTTTT.